What follows is one T cell receptor beta chain and its context. Profiling relied on immunoSEQ multiplex PCR, and the TCRdb table lists in-frame clones only, not all of them. Among around 22,000 clones, around 90% were seen once, and the ten largest hold approximately 26%. The data belong to a study of preoperative IRX-2 immunotherapy in early breast cancer. Specified treatment: preoperative locoregional IRX-2 cytokine immunotherapy. Patients received preoperative, locoregional IRX-2 cytokine immunotherapy in a phase Ib study. Germline V gives CDR1 MDHEN, CDR2 SYDVKM. This CDR3 is built from 15 residues. Trimming removed 5 bases from V and 0 bases from J; junction bases left unmatched: 6.

This sequence originates from a human donor with breast cancer. The chain links TRBV28 to TRBJ1-1; 7 bases are a match to TRBD1. The specimen was tumor tissue, collected after IRX-2 immunotherapy. The CDR3 DNA reads TGTGCCAGCAGTCTAAGCCAGGGGGTGAACACTGAAGCTTTCTTT. Residues: CASSLSQGVNTEAFF.